What follows are 14 T cell receptor beta chains derived from one specimen sequenced in a study of beta chain features in type 1 diabetes. Investigators reverse transcribed all isolated RNA, so they sequenced expressed TCRB transcripts. Assay: immunoSEQ multiplex PCR; the TCRdb copy retains only in-frame clones and omits some. This sample has 400,000 to 550,000 clones, with over 10% found just once. The sequenced sample was naive CD4+ T cells from blood. The receptor set was obtained from a woman under 30 in good health.

V usage is TRBV10-3 and J usage is TRBJ2-1; 8 bases align to TRBD1. Losses at the gene ends were 0 bases for V and 5 bases for J; bases not matched to a gene: 6. Per germline, CDR1 ENHRY and CDR2 SYGVKD. The CDR3 covers 16 residues. CDR3 nucleotide sequence: TGTGCCATCAGTGAGTCCCAGGGGGCTGTAAACAATGAGCAGTTCTTC. This gives the protein CAISESQGAVNNEQFF.

Only a few counts were recorded for this clone. The genes are TRBV21-1 and TRBJ2-3; TRBD1 reflects the table's D call only, with no check against the DNA. TRBV21-1 is a pseudogene segment. The CDR3 extends over 12 amino acids. CDR3 in amino acids: CAVRVSPDTQYF. CDR3 bases: TGTGCCGTCAGGGTATCGCCAGATACGCAGTATTTT.

This clone was counted a few times. The chain is built from TRBV6-5 and TRBJ1-1; D call uncertain. The CDR3 consists of 15 residues. Germline V gene sequence: CDR1 MNHEY, CDR2 SVGAGI. V was pared by 7 bases and J by 1 base, with 16 bases between. CDR3: CASTKSGNGNTEAFF. The DNA for the CDR3 is TGTGCCAGCACCAAAAGCGGAAATGGGAACACTGAAGCTTTCTTT.

The gene calls are TRBV7-2 and TRBJ2-7; TRBD2 matches at 7 bases. CDR3 length: 15 amino acids. V was pared by 3 bases and J by 6 bases, with 11 bases of the junction left unmatched. Germline V gives CDR1 SGHTA, CDR2 FQGNSA. The CDR3 here is CASSFGAGVASEQYF. The CDR3 DNA reads TGTGCCAGCAGCTTCGGGGCGGGAGTAGCTTCCGAGCAGTACTTC.

The chain links TRBV30 to TRBJ1-5, with D possibly TRBD1 on 6 matching bases. V was cut by 0 bases and J by 6 bases, with 12 bases left in between. This CDR3 is 14 amino acids long. Germline CDR1 and CDR2: GTSNPN and SVGIG (reference sequence). The CDR3 sequence is CAWSVGGASQPQHF. The CDR3 DNA reads as TGTGCCTGGAGTGTTGGGGGGGCTAGTCAGCCCCAGCATTTT.

This clone occurred many times. The chain carries TRBV7-2 and TRBJ2-1; 11 bases are shared with TRBD2. The germline gives CDR1 SGHTA, CDR2 FQGNSA. With V trimmed by 7 bases and J by 3 bases, 2 bases remained unmatched. The CDR3 has 14 residues. The CDR3 loop reads CASTLAGGYNEQFF. The CDR3 DNA sequence: TGTGCCAGCACCCTAGCGGGGGGCTACAATGAGCAGTTCTTC.

This clone has just a few counts. The rearrangement links TRBV7-2 to TRBJ2-3; D ambiguous. Germline V gene lookup returns CDR1 SGHTA and CDR2 FQGNSA. The CDR3 extends over 15 amino acids. V was pared by 1 base and J by 1 base, with 9 bases between. The CDR3 coding sequence is TGTGCCAGCAGCTTAGGTTTGGTCCGCACAGATACGCAGTATTTT. Protein product: CASSLGLVRTDTQYF.

This clone showed up many times. The rearrangement links TRBV29-1 to TRBJ2-3; maybe TRBD1 (6 bases). The CDR3 covers 14 residues. V dropped 0 bases and J dropped 4 bases, with 11 bases sitting between them. The germline V gene has CDR1 SQVTM and CDR2 ANQGSEA. The chain's CDR3 is CSVEDRGIADTQYF. Written as DNA, the CDR3 is TGCAGCGTTGAAGACAGGGGTATCGCAGATACGCAGTATTTT.

The chain combines TRBV2 with TRBJ1-6; D possibly corresponds to TRBD1 (5 bases). Germline CDR1 and CDR2: SNHLY and FYNNEI. Trimming left V 9 bases short and J 7 bases short, with 13 bases between. The CDR3 covers 13 residues. CDR3 coding DNA: TGTGCCAGTAGGGCCAGGGTGAATTCACCCCTCCACTTT. Its protein product is CASRARVNSPLHF.

The table lists this clone with a few counts. The chain employs TRBV7-9 and TRBJ2-7; tentatively, D is TRBD2 (6 bases). V was clipped by 5 bases and J by 3 bases, with 20 bases between them. CDR3 length equals 16 residues. Germline CDR1 is SEHNR and CDR2 is FQNEAQ (reference sequence). In DNA, the CDR3 is TGTGCCAGCAGCCCAATTCTTGGGCGGGGCGACTACGAGCAGTACTTC. Residues: CASSPILGRGDYEQYF.

This clone was picked up a small number of times. The chain joins TRBV14 to TRBJ1-2; 10 bases match TRBD1. V dropped 4 bases and J dropped 6; count of bases not matched to a gene: 5. There are 14 residues in the CDR3. Per germline, CDR1 SGHDN and CDR2 FVKESK. The CDR3 here is CASSRAGTGDGYTF. In DNA form, the CDR3 reads TGTGCCAGCAGCCGAGCCGGGACAGGGGATGGCTACACCTTC.

The rearrangement joins TRBV30 to TRBJ1-4; no clear D gene. Per the germline V gene, CDR1 is GTSNPN and CDR2 is SVGIG (reference sequence). V was cut by 5 bases and J by 3 bases, with 16 bases left in between. The CDR3 spans 15 residues. The CDR3 DNA sequence: TGTGCCTGGGCCCCGGGATCTGGGGCTAATGAAAAACTGTTTTTT. Protein product: CAWAPGSGANEKLFF. Full variable domain (rest looked up from reference TRBV30 and TRBJ1-4): SQTIHQWPATLVQPVGSPLSLECTVEGTSNPNLYWYRQAAGRGLQLLFYSVGIGQISSEVPQNLSASRPQDRQFILSSKKLLLSDSGFYLCAWAPGSGANEKLFFGSGTQLSVL.

Only a few counts were recorded for this clone. This chain links TRBV2 with TRBJ1-2; D might be TRBD1 (6 bases). Germline values: CDR1 SNHLY, CDR2 FYNNEI. The CDR3 sequence is 13 residues long. Trimming left V 6 bases short and J 2 bases short, with 10 bases between. The CDR3 reads CASSETGNYGYTF. The CDR3 DNA follows: TGTGCCAGCAGCGAAACAGGGAACTATGGCTACACCTTC.

This clone has just a few counts. The chain combines TRBV29-1 with TRBJ1-2; TRBD1 agrees at 10 bases. Looked up from germline, CDR1 is SQVTM and CDR2 is ANQGSEA. The CDR3 totals 16 residues. The junction had 11 bases not matched to a gene; V was cut back by 5 bases and J by 2 bases. For the CDR3, the DNA is TGCAGCGTTTCGCCGTCAGACAGGGGGCTAAACTATGGCTACACCTTC. It encodes CSVSPSDRGLNYGYTF.